A selection of T cell receptor beta chains follows, all from one sample in a study of Ad26.COV2.S vaccination and SARS-CoV-2 variants. Method: immunoSEQ multiplex PCR; TCRdb's copy keeps in-frame clones and lacks some. This sample carries about 350,000 clones, 80% to 90% of them seen once, and the ten largest clones take approximately 12%. The sample was peripheral blood, taken in a trial of Ad26.COV2.S vaccine versus placebo. The receptors come from a person aged 18-65 years who received the Ad26.COV2.S COVID-19 vaccine or a placebo. CDR3s include the opening cysteine and the closing phenylalanine or tryptophan. The order of the fields is D gene, clone size, J gene, V gene, CDR3 protein, CDR3 DNA. The D gene is left open where the match is weak. Clone size appears in some rows only: once, few, many, or a class for an expanded clone.

D gene: TRBD1
clone size: NA
J gene: TRBJ2-1
V gene: TRBV6-5
CDR3 protein: CASTTGQANNNEQFF
CDR3 DNA: TGTGCCAGCACCACTGGACAGGCGAACAACAATGAGCAGTTCTTC

D gene: TRBD1
clone size: NA
J gene: TRBJ2-6
V gene: TRBV28
CDR3 protein: CASVDRGTGANVLTF
CDR3 DNA: TGTGCCAGCGTGGACAGGGGAACTGGGGCCAACGTCCTGACTTTC

D gene: NA
clone size: NA
J gene: TRBJ1-5
V gene: TRBV28
CDR3 protein: CASSFSTINPSAQHF
CDR3 DNA: TGTGCCAGCAGTTTTTCAACTATCAATCCTTCAGCCCAGCATTTT

D gene: NA
clone size: NA
J gene: TRBJ2-3
V gene: TRBV7-2
CDR3 protein: CASSPTGLFGDTQYF
CDR3 DNA: TGTGCCAGCAGCCCCACCGGCCTCTTCGGAGATACGCAGTATTTT

D gene: NA
clone size: NA
J gene: TRBJ1-5
V gene: TRBV7-2
CDR3 protein: CASSYRGAPEQPQHF
CDR3 DNA: TGTGCCAGCAGCTATCGGGGGGCCCCGGAGCAGCCCCAGCATTTT

D gene: TRBD2
clone size: once
J gene: TRBJ2-7
V gene: TRBV19
CDR3 protein: CASRIAGGGYEQYF
CDR3 DNA: TGTGCCAGTAGGATAGCGGGAGGCGGGTACGAGCAGTACTTC

D gene: NA
clone size: NA
J gene: TRBJ2-7
V gene: TRBV2
CDR3 protein: CASSLGQPSEQYF
CDR3 DNA: TGTGCCAGCAGCCTGGGGCAGCCTTCCGAGCAGTACTTC

D gene: TRBD2
clone size: few
J gene: TRBJ2-7
V gene: TRBV12-3/TRBV12-4
CDR3 protein: CASSWGLGGEQYF
CDR3 DNA: TGTGCCAGCAGCTGGGGACTAGGCGGCGAGCAGTACTTC

D gene: NA
clone size: NA
J gene: TRBJ2-7
V gene: TRBV5-1
CDR3 protein: CASSLSHGGAAPYEQYF
CDR3 DNA: TGCGCCAGCAGCTTGAGTCATGGGGGCGCAGCACCCTACGAGCAGTACTTC

D gene: TRBD1
clone size: NA
J gene: TRBJ2-7
V gene: TRBV2
CDR3 protein: CASSTRTGSSYEQYF
CDR3 DNA: TGTGCCAGCAGTACACGGACAGGGAGCTCCTACGAGCAGTACTTC

D gene: NA
clone size: NA
J gene: TRBJ2-2
V gene: TRBV28
CDR3 protein: CASRGPYYQTTGELFF
CDR3 DNA: TGTGCCAGCAGAGGACCATACTACCAGACAACCGGGGAGCTGTTTTTT

D gene: TRBD1
clone size: few
J gene: TRBJ1-5
V gene: TRBV6-6
CDR3 protein: CASSPNRGRDQPQHF
CDR3 DNA: TGTGCCAGCAGCCCCAACAGGGGGCGCGATCAGCCCCAGCATTTT

D gene: TRBD2
clone size: NA
J gene: TRBJ2-7
V gene: TRBV7-2
CDR3 protein: CASRKTSGSYEQYF
CDR3 DNA: TGTGCCAGCAGAAAGACTAGCGGGAGCTACGAGCAGTACTTC

D gene: NA
clone size: NA
J gene: TRBJ1-3
V gene: TRBV28
CDR3 protein: CASSLVRVGNTIYF
CDR3 DNA: TGTGCCAGCAGTTTGGTTCGAGTTGGTAACACCATATATTTT

D gene: TRBD1
clone size: many
J gene: TRBJ1-6
V gene: TRBV7-2
CDR3 protein: CASSRGQGNSPLHF
CDR3 DNA: TGTGCCAGCAGCCGGGGACAGGGTAATTCACCCCTCCACTTT

D gene: NA
clone size: few
J gene: TRBJ1-3
V gene: TRBV6-5
CDR3 protein: CASFGPDGKGNTIYF
CDR3 DNA: TGTGCCAGCTTCGGGCCCGACGGAAAAGGAAACACCATATATTTT

D gene: NA
clone size: NA
J gene: TRBJ2-2
V gene: TRBV19
CDR3 protein: CASSNGVDTGELFF
CDR3 DNA: TGTGCCAGTAGTAATGGGGTGGACACCGGGGAGCTGTTTTTT

D gene: NA
clone size: NA
J gene: TRBJ2-3
V gene: TRBV14
CDR3 protein: CASSQARASPQYF
CDR3 DNA: TGTGCCAGCAGCCAAGCCAGGGCTAGTCCGCAGTATTTT

D gene: NA
clone size: many
J gene: TRBJ2-5
V gene: TRBV7-2
CDR3 protein: CASSLSVGDVETQYF
CDR3 DNA: TGTGCCAGCAGCTTGTCTGTAGGGGATGTGGAGACCCAGTACTTC

D gene: TRBD2
clone size: NA
J gene: TRBJ2-3
V gene: TRBV5-1
CDR3 protein: CASSLVTSGGPAYF
CDR3 DNA: TGCGCCAGCAGCTTGGTGACTAGCGGGGGGCCGGCGTATTTT

D gene: TRBD2
clone size: NA
J gene: TRBJ2-1
V gene: TRBV6-5
CDR3 protein: CASSRGTSLYNEQFF
CDR3 DNA: TGTGCCAGCAGTCGGGGGACTAGCCTGTACAATGAGCAGTTCTTC

D gene: NA
clone size: NA
J gene: TRBJ1-1
V gene: TRBV19
CDR3 protein: CASTSGTVNTEAFF
CDR3 DNA: TGTGCCAGTACCTCCGGGACCGTGAACACTGAAGCTTTCTTT

D gene: TRBD2
clone size: NA
J gene: TRBJ2-5
V gene: TRBV9
CDR3 protein: CASSREGLGETQYF
CDR3 DNA: TGTGCCAGCAGCAGGGAAGGACTAGGAGAGACCCAGTACTTC

D gene: NA
clone size: NA
J gene: TRBJ1-5
V gene: TRBV2
CDR3 protein: CASSVGAGGNQPQHF
CDR3 DNA: TGTGCCAGCAGTGTGGGGGCGGGTGGGAATCAGCCCCAGCATTTT

D gene: TRBD2
clone size: NA
J gene: TRBJ2-3
V gene: TRBV7-9
CDR3 protein: CASSRTSGGLVSTDTQYF
CDR3 DNA: TGTGCCAGCAGCCGAACTAGCGGGGGCCTCGTTAGCACAGATACGCAGTATTTT

D gene: NA
clone size: NA
J gene: TRBJ1-2
V gene: TRBV11-2
CDR3 protein: CASSLGLLEGYGYTF
CDR3 DNA: TGTGCCAGCAGCTTAGGCCTGTTGGAAGGCTATGGCTACACCTTC

D gene: TRBD1
clone size: NA
J gene: TRBJ1-2
V gene: TRBV11-2
CDR3 protein: CASSRGGGASYTF
CDR3 DNA: TGTGCCAGCAGCCGGGGAGGGGGCGCGAGCTACACCTTC

D gene: NA
clone size: few
J gene: TRBJ2-5
V gene: TRBV3-1/TRBV3-2
CDR3 protein: CASSPRDLKETQYF
CDR3 DNA: TGTGCCAGCAGCCCCCGGGACTTAAAAGAGACCCAGTACTTC

D gene: NA
clone size: NA
J gene: TRBJ1-1
V gene: TRBV28
CDR3 protein: CASGDSGALNTEAFF
CDR3 DNA: TGTGCCAGCGGGGACTCCGGGGCCTTGAACACTGAAGCTTTCTTT

D gene: NA
clone size: NA
J gene: TRBJ2-5
V gene: TRBV11-2
CDR3 protein: CASSYDSQETQYF
CDR3 DNA: TGTGCCAGCAGCTATGACAGTCAAGAGACCCAGTACTTC

D gene: TRBD2
clone size: NA
J gene: TRBJ2-7
V gene: TRBV28
CDR3 protein: CASSALAGAYEQYF
CDR3 DNA: TGTGCCAGCAGCGCACTAGCGGGAGCTTACGAGCAGTACTTC

D gene: NA
clone size: few
J gene: TRBJ2-1
V gene: TRBV10-1
CDR3 protein: CASNHRNRSYNEQFF
CDR3 DNA: TGCGCCAGCAACCACAGGAATCGCTCCTACAATGAGCAGTTCTTC

D gene: NA
clone size: NA
J gene: TRBJ2-2
V gene: TRBV6-2/TRBV6-3
CDR3 protein: CASSYGVNTGELFF
CDR3 DNA: TGTGCCAGCAGTTACGGGGTAAACACCGGGGAGCTGTTTTTT

D gene: NA
clone size: NA
J gene: TRBJ1-2
V gene: TRBV2
CDR3 protein: CASSELGPSYTF
CDR3 DNA: TGTGCCAGCTCCGAACTCGGGCCAAGCTACACCTTC

D gene: NA
clone size: NA
J gene: TRBJ2-5
V gene: TRBV5-1
CDR3 protein: CASSPGTPEGTQYF
CDR3 DNA: TGCGCCAGCAGCCCCGGGACTCCTGAAGGGACCCAGTACTTC

D gene: NA
clone size: NA
J gene: TRBJ1-6
V gene: TRBV19
CDR3 protein: CASSRDIYQSSYNSPLHF
CDR3 DNA: TGTGCCAGTAGCCGGGACATATACCAGAGCTCCTATAATTCACCCCTCCACTTT

D gene: NA
clone size: NA
J gene: TRBJ1-2
V gene: TRBV28
CDR3 protein: CASSPGDRIPLYGYTF
CDR3 DNA: TGTGCCAGCAGCCCGGGGGACCGCATCCCTCTTTATGGCTACACCTTC

D gene: NA
clone size: NA
J gene: TRBJ1-1
V gene: TRBV3-1/TRBV3-2
CDR3 protein: CASSRQLNTEAFF
CDR3 DNA: TGTGCCAGCAGCCGACAACTGAACACTGAAGCTTTCTTT

D gene: TRBD2
clone size: NA
J gene: TRBJ2-3
V gene: TRBV5-5
CDR3 protein: CASSTTGTRSDTQYF
CDR3 DNA: TGTGCCAGCAGCACGACCGGGACTAGGTCTGATACGCAGTATTTT

D gene: TRBD1
clone size: once
J gene: TRBJ2-1
V gene: TRBV11-3
CDR3 protein: CASSRGRQGDNEQFF
CDR3 DNA: TGTGCCAGCAGCCGAGGGAGACAGGGAGACAATGAGCAGTTCTTC

D gene: NA
clone size: NA
J gene: TRBJ2-7
V gene: TRBV7-9
CDR3 protein: CASSPPGSTYEQYF
CDR3 DNA: TGTGCCAGCAGCCCACCGGGATCGACCTACGAGCAGTACTTC

D gene: NA
clone size: once
J gene: TRBJ1-3
V gene: TRBV28
CDR3 protein: CASSFRDSGNTIYF
CDR3 DNA: TGTGCCAGCAGTTTTCGAGACTCTGGAAACACCATATATTTT

D gene: NA
clone size: NA
J gene: TRBJ1-5
V gene: TRBV18
CDR3 protein: CASSLWDANQPQHF
CDR3 DNA: TGTGCCAGCTCCCTCTGGGACGCCAATCAGCCCCAGCATTTT

D gene: TRBD1
clone size: NA
J gene: TRBJ2-7
V gene: TRBV2
CDR3 protein: CASRAGGYEQYF
CDR3 DNA: TGTGCCAGCAGAGCAGGGGGCTACGAGCAGTACTTC

D gene: NA
clone size: few
J gene: TRBJ2-7
V gene: TRBV6-5
CDR3 protein: CASSLRGSYEQYF
CDR3 DNA: TGTGCCAGCAGTCTCAGGGGCTCCTACGAGCAGTACTTC

D gene: TRBD2
clone size: NA
J gene: TRBJ2-5
V gene: TRBV19
CDR3 protein: CASSGLAEETQYF
CDR3 DNA: TGTGCCAGTAGTGGACTAGCGGAAGAGACCCAGTACTTC

D gene: NA
clone size: once
J gene: TRBJ2-1
V gene: TRBV3-1/TRBV3-2
CDR3 protein: CASSETRGVLNEQFF
CDR3 DNA: TGTGCCAGCAGCGAGACTAGAGGGGTACTAAATGAGCAGTTCTTC

D gene: NA
clone size: NA
J gene: TRBJ2-5
V gene: TRBV9
CDR3 protein: CASSVDSQGWETQYF
CDR3 DNA: TGTGCCAGCAGCGTAGATTCCCAGGGTTGGGAGACCCAGTACTTC

D gene: NA
clone size: NA
J gene: TRBJ2-3
V gene: TRBV18
CDR3 protein: CASSPGNSRPDTQYF
CDR3 DNA: TGTGCCAGCTCACCCGGAAACAGCCGACCAGATACGCAGTATTTT

D gene: TRBD1
clone size: once
J gene: TRBJ1-2
V gene: TRBV11-2
CDR3 protein: CASSLGQGANYGYTF
CDR3 DNA: TGTGCCAGCAGCTTGGGACAGGGGGCTAACTATGGCTACACCTTC

D gene: NA
clone size: few
J gene: TRBJ1-1
V gene: TRBV2
CDR3 protein: CASSTGFMNTEAFF
CDR3 DNA: TGTGCCAGCAGCACAGGTTTTATGAACACTGAAGCTTTCTTT

D gene: NA
clone size: NA
J gene: TRBJ1-1
V gene: TRBV7-8
CDR3 protein: CASSLNTKNTEAFF
CDR3 DNA: TGTGCCAGCAGCTTGAACACGAAGAACACTGAAGCTTTCTTT

D gene: TRBD2
clone size: NA
J gene: TRBJ2-4
V gene: TRBV5-6
CDR3 protein: CASRPLAGGPMAQYF
CDR3 DNA: TGTGCCAGCAGACCCCTAGCGGGAGGGCCAATGGCCCAGTACTTC

D gene: TRBD1
clone size: once
J gene: TRBJ2-7
V gene: TRBV5-4
CDR3 protein: CASSLGQGAVYEQYF
CDR3 DNA: TGTGCCAGCAGCTTGGGACAGGGGGCGGTTTACGAGCAGTACTTC

D gene: TRBD1
clone size: once
J gene: TRBJ2-7
V gene: TRBV2
CDR3 protein: CASSGQGLGYEQYF
CDR3 DNA: TGTGCCAGCAGCGGACAGGGATTGGGCTACGAGCAGTACTTC

D gene: NA
clone size: NA
J gene: TRBJ1-1
V gene: TRBV7-9
CDR3 protein: CASSRPVGEAFF
CDR3 DNA: TGTGCCAGCAGCCGTCCTGTCGGTGAAGCTTTCTTT

D gene: NA
clone size: few
J gene: TRBJ2-7
V gene: TRBV19
CDR3 protein: CASSEGPSSYEQYF
CDR3 DNA: TGTGCCAGTAGTGAAGGGCCGAGCTCCTACGAGCAGTACTTC

D gene: NA
clone size: NA
J gene: TRBJ2-6
V gene: TRBV29-1
CDR3 protein: CSVRGSGANVLTF
CDR3 DNA: TGCAGCGTTCGGGGCTCTGGGGCCAACGTCCTGACTTTC

D gene: TRBD1
clone size: NA
J gene: TRBJ2-7
V gene: TRBV6-5
CDR3 protein: CASSLGTGVYEQYF
CDR3 DNA: TGTGCCAGCAGCCTTGGGACAGGAGTATACGAGCAGTACTTC